The sequence of this T cell receptor (beta chain) was determined in a study of TIL therapy for anti-PD-1-resistant metastatic lung cancer. Study at large: Tumors carried a median 1.5 non-synonymous mutations per megabase.

V lost 5 bases, J lost 2 bases, and 5 bases lay in between. The CDR3 extends over 12 amino acids. Germline CDR1 is SGHTA and CDR2 is FQGNSA. This was the immunoSEQ v3 assay. Profiling relied on immunoSEQ multiplex PCR, and the TCRdb table lists in-frame clones only, not all of them. Of tens of thousands of clones listed, 69% were seen once; the top ten hold 6% to 8.5%. Specified time point: pre-treatment sample, taken before nivolumab and TIL therapy. This clonotype was obtained from a person aged 25-79 years with non-small cell lung cancer. This chain connects TRBV7-2 to TRBJ2-3; D ambiguous. Sample: blood, taken at baseline. CDR3 amino acids: CASSPPTDTQYF. In nucleotides, the CDR3 is TGTGCCAGCAGCCCCCCCACAGATACGCAGTATTTT.